The 9 T cell receptor beta chains given below trace back to one sample, sequenced in a study of OX40 agonist ivuxolimab in advanced cancers. Repertoires were generated with immunoSEQ multiplex PCR, while TCRdb's copy carries only in-frame clones and drops some. The repertoire holds some 14,000 clones, with roughly 60% as singletons. The source material was CD4+ or CD8+ T cells sorted from blood, sampled in a trial of the OX40 agonist ivuxolimab. The receptor source for this set is an adult with an advanced solid tumor such as melanoma, head and neck, liver or kidney cancer.

This clone was observed a handful of times. The chain combines TRBV2 with TRBJ2-1; 10 bases are shared with TRBD2. Trimming at V came to 6 bases and at J to 2 bases, leaving 4 bases not matched to a gene. CDR1 and CDR2 (germline): SNHLY, FYNNEI. This CDR3 is built from 15 residues. CDR3 sequence (DNA): TGTGCCAGCAGAGAAAGCGGGGGGGCCTACAATGAGCAGTTCTTC. Its protein product is CASRESGGAYNEQFF.

The J gene is TRBJ2-5, the V gene TRBV6-5; the D gene is possibly TRBD2 (7 bases). The J call may be mistaken, given a closer DNA end match to TRBJ2-7. The germline V gene encodes CDR1 MNHEY and CDR2 SVGAGI. The CDR3 extends over 14 amino acids. CDR3 DNA: TGTGCCACTGGAGAGGGGGGGCCAGCCTACGAGCAGTACTTC. It encodes CATGEGGPAYEQYF.

This clone has a handful of counts. J is TRBJ2-7 and V is TRBV5-1, with TRBD1 identical over 9 bases. Germline V CDR1 and CDR2: SGHRS, YFSETQ. The CDR3 spans 14 residues. Trimming took 4 bases from V and 3 from J; bases not matched to a gene: 5. The CDR3 is CASSRGTGIYEQYF. CDR3 nucleotides: TGCGCCAGCAGCCGCGGGACAGGGATCTACGAGCAGTACTTC.

The CDR3 here is CASSRQDPSTDTQYF. CDR3 coding DNA: TGTGCCAGCAGTAGGCAGGACCCTAGCACAGATACGCAGTATTTT. V and J are TRBV2 and TRBJ2-3; D gene uncertain. This CDR3 has 15 residues. CDR1 and CDR2 from the germline V gene are SNHLY and FYNNEI. The V gene lost 5 bases and the J gene lost 0 bases, with 12 bases spanning the gap.

This clone was found a few times. The chain is built from TRBV28 and TRBJ1-5; D is possibly TRBD1 (6 bases). V lost 1 base and J lost 6, with 16 bases in between. This CDR3 region has 16 residues. Germline loops: CDR1 MDHEN, CDR2 SYDVKM. The CDR3 DNA is TGTGCCAGCAGTTTATTAGGGGGGAGGAGAAGTCAGCCCCAGCATTTT. Its protein is CASSLLGGRRSQPQHF.

The chain recombines TRBV19 with TRBJ2-7, with D hard to call. Germline V gives CDR1 LNHDA, CDR2 SQIVND (reference sequence). The CDR3 runs 14 residues. The V and J ends lost 1 base and 0 bases respectively, with 7 bases between them. CDR3 coding DNA: TGTGCCAGTAGTATAGGGCCAGGCTCCTACGAGCAGTACTTC. Translating gives CASSIGPGSYEQYF.

The V and J genes are TRBV6-1 and TRBJ2-7; TRBD2 matches at 7 bases. The CDR3 sequence is 12 residues long. Germline V gives CDR1 MNHNS, CDR2 SASEGT. After removal of 6 bases from V and 2 bases from J, the junction contained 1 base not matched to a gene. The CDR3 reads CASRGGAYEQYF. The CDR3 DNA sequence: TGTGCCAGCAGGGGGGGGGCCTACGAGCAGTACTTC.

This clone turned up a few times. The V call is TRBV5-1, the J call TRBJ1-2; D is possibly TRBD1 (6 bases). Germline CDR1 is SGHRS and CDR2 is YFSETQ. The CDR3 runs to 14 residues. V was cut by 1 base and J by 7 bases, with 14 bases left in between. The CDR3 is CASSLFTGASGYTF. The DNA for the CDR3 is TGCGCCAGCAGCTTGTTTACGGGGGCGAGTGGCTACACCTTC.

Judged by abundance, this clone is medium-sized. This chain's CDR3 is CASSIKGPYEQYF. The CDR3 nucleotides are TGTGCCAGTAGTATAAAGGGCCCCTACGAGCAGTACTTC. This rearrangement joins TRBV19 to TRBJ2-7; D not resolved. This CDR3 comprises 13 residues. From germline, CDR1 is LNHDA and CDR2 SQIVND (reference sequence). Trimming stripped 2 bases from V and 2 bases from J, with 7 bases between.